These 7 T cell receptor beta chains share one sample of origin, sequenced in a study of blood T cells in healthy people across ages. A second roughly 7 to 11 cycle PCR used barcoded and J-beta primers. TCRdb fed the 5' RACE reads into MiXCR, producing one record per CDR3 protein. Of 550,000 to 700,000 distinct CDR3 sequences listed, 27% are singletons. The sample consisted of blood. The receptors come from a woman in her 70s in good health.

This clonotype was detected only a few times. The V gene is TRBV29-1, the J gene TRBJ1-2; 11 bases match TRBD1. Trimming removed 4 bases from V and 7 bases from J; junction bases left unmatched: 5. Germline lookup yields CDR1 SQVTM and CDR2 ANQGSEA. This CDR3 has 13 amino acids. The CDR3 DNA sequence: TGCAGCGTTGGGGCCGGGACAGGGGGTGGCTACACCTTC. Its translation: CSVGAGTGGGYTF.

The chain is built from TRBV5-1 and TRBJ1-1; 8 bases fit TRBD1. Germline lookup yields CDR1 SGHRS and CDR2 YFSETQ. V shed 3 bases and J 0 bases; nucleotides not matched to a gene: 4. The length of the CDR3 is 15 residues. Here the CDR3 reads CASSSPGQVNTEAFF. The CDR3 nucleotides are TGCGCCAGCAGCTCGCCGGGACAGGTGAACACTGAAGCTTTCTTT.

This clonotype was observed a few times. V is TRBV5-1 and J is TRBJ1-1; the D is unclear. CDR1 SGHRS and CDR2 YFSETQ come from the germline V gene. The ends were cut back, 1 base at V and 8 bases at J, with 18 bases in the middle. This CDR3 comprises 15 residues. The CDR3 is CASSLTVGIGTEAFF. The CDR3 DNA is TGCGCCAGCAGCTTGACAGTAGGAATTGGAACCGAAGCTTTCTTT. The entire variable domain, with the rest obtained from reference TRBV5-1 and TRBJ1-1, is as follows: KAGVTQTPRYLIKTRGQQVTLSCSPISGHRSVSWYQQTPGQGLQFLFEYFSETQRNKGNFPGRFSGRQFSNSRSEMNVSTLELGDSALYLCASSLTVGIGTEAFFGQGTRLTVV.

The rearrangement uses TRBV4-1 and TRBJ2-7, with 9 bases fitting TRBD2. Per germline, CDR1 MGHRA and CDR2 YSYEKL. The CDR3 has 16 amino acids. The junction had 7 bases not matched to a gene; V was cut back by 0 bases and J by 4 bases. The CDR3 coding sequence is TGCGCCAGCAGCCAAGAAGCGACTAGCGGTTCGTACGAGCAGTACTTC. It translates to CASSQEATSGSYEQYF.

This clonotype was seen a handful of times. This chain joins TRBV7-9 and TRBJ2-3, with 9 bases lining up with TRBD2. The ends lost 3 bases at V and 2 bases at J; junction bases unmatched: 18. Per germline, CDR1 SEHNR and CDR2 FQNEAQ (reference sequence). The CDR3 is 20 residues long. In DNA, the CDR3 is TGTGCCAGCAGCTTTGGTCGGCCTAGCGGGGCCCAAGCCCCCACAGATACGCAGTATTTT. Translated: CASSFGRPSGAQAPTDTQYF.

This clonotype was seen only a few times. The J gene is TRBJ2-1, the V gene TRBV20-1, with D perhaps TRBD1 (5 bases). Between the trimmed V and J ends, which lost 0 bases and 8 bases, there was a span of 14 bases. CDR3 length: 14 amino acids. Germline V lookup: CDR1 DFQATT, CDR2 SNEGSKA (reference sequence). CDR3 sequence reads: CSARDLRGRDEQFF. For the CDR3, the DNA is TGCAGTGCTAGAGACTTAAGGGGCCGGGATGAGCAGTTCTTC.

V usage is TRBV4-3 and J usage is TRBJ2-3; TRBD2 matches 10 bases. Germline V gene lookup returns CDR1 LGHNA and CDR2 YSLEER. This CDR3 contains 20 residues. The junction had 13 bases not matched to a gene; V was cut back by 0 bases and J by 1 base. The CDR3 reads CASSQDIKRGGTLRTDTQYF. CDR3 DNA: TGCGCCAGCAGCCAAGATATAAAGCGGGGGGGAACCCTTCGCACAGATACGCAGTATTTT.